These 7 T cell receptor beta chains came from one sample sequenced in a study of cytomegalovirus exposure and HLA in healthy donors. The PCR employed 60 Vbeta primers together with 13 Jbeta primers. The method was immunoSEQ multiplex PCR; TCRdb's version includes in-frame clones alone and lacks a portion of them. The sample holds 120,000 or so clones, roughly 78% seen once. Input material: PBMCs. Source of these receptors: a man aged 30 to 39 in good health and CMV-seronegative.

The rearrangement uses TRBV16 and TRBJ1-5; D may be TRBD1 (6 bases). V was clipped by 4 bases and J by 0 bases, with 19 bases between them. In germline, CDR1 is KGHSY, CDR2 FQNENV. This CDR3 comprises 18 residues. DNA for the CDR3: TGTGCCAGCAGCCCCTCCGGACAGAGCATATATAGCAATCAGCCCCAGCATTTT. Its protein is CASSPSGQSIYSNQPQHF.

This chain links TRBV29-1 with TRBJ2-2; TRBD2 agrees at 7 bases. The V and J ends lost 3 bases and 4 bases, in that order; junction bases with no gene match: 17. CDR3 size: 18 residues. CDR1 SQVTM and CDR2 ANQGSEA come from the germline V gene. The CDR3 loop is CSVEGLRRGAGVTGELFF. DNA of the CDR3: TGCAGCGTTGAGGGCCTTAGGAGGGGTGCGGGAGTCACCGGGGAGCTGTTTTTT.

This clone appeared a few times. The chain uses TRBV7-8 and TRBJ1-5; D ambiguous. Germline V gene data show CDR1 as SGHVS and CDR2 as FQNEAQ. The CDR3 has 14 residues. The ends were cut back, 3 bases at V and 0 bases at J, with 6 bases in the middle. The CDR3 protein is CASSLADSNQPQHF. CDR3 DNA: TGTGCCAGCAGCTTGGCTGATAGCAATCAGCCCCAGCATTTT.

The V and J genes are TRBV2 and TRBJ1-4; no firm D call. This CDR3 region has 14 residues. Trimming took 2 bases from V and 1 from J, leaving 5 bases between them. Germline CDR1 is SNHLY and CDR2 is FYNNEI. The CDR3 spells CASSETETNEKLFF. Here the CDR3 DNA reads TGTGCCAGCAGTGAAACAGAAACTAATGAAAAACTGTTTTTT.

The genes are TRBV18 and TRBJ1-1; D remains unclear. CDR1 and CDR2 from the germline V gene are KGHSH and LQKENI. The CDR3 has 17 amino acids. Trimming cost V 4 bases and J 1 base, with 19 bases left between them. The CDR3 DNA sequence: TGTGCCAGCTCACTTCGACATGAGGGCTGGCAGAACACTGAAGCTTTCTTT. Translating gives CASSLRHEGWQNTEAFF.

V is TRBV7-8 and J is TRBJ1-1; D might be TRBD1 (5 bases). The V end lost 5 bases, the J end lost 0 bases, and 10 bases lay between the germline ends. There are 14 residues in the CDR3. Germline CDR1 and CDR2: SGHVS and FQNEAQ. The CDR3 DNA is TGTGCCAGCAGCCAGGGTGGAGTGAACACTGAAGCTTTCTTT. Translated, it gives CASSQGGVNTEAFF.

This sequence joins TRBV19 and TRBJ1-6; D not resolved. This CDR3 has 15 residues. The germline gives CDR1 LNHDA, CDR2 SQIVND (reference sequence). V lost 2 bases to trimming and J lost 4 bases, with 9 bases between them. Here the CDR3 reads CASSIRADYNSPLHF. For the CDR3, the DNA is TGTGCCAGTAGTATACGTGCAGATTATAATTCACCCCTCCACTTT.